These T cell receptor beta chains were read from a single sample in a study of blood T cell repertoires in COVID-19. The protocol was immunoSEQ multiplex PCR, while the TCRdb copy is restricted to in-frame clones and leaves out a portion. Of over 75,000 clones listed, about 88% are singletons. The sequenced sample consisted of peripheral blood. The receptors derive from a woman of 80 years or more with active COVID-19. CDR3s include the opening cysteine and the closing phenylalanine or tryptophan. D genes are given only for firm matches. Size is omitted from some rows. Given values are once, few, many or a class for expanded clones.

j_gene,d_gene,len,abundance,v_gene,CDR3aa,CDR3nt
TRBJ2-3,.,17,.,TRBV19,CASNRGTRGLGTDTQYF,TGTGCCAGTAACCGAGGCACTAGAGGTTTAGGGACAGATACGCAGTATTTT
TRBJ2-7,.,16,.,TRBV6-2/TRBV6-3,CASSYSLTDSSYEQYF,TGTGCCAGCAGTTACTCTCTGACAGACAGCTCCTACGAGCAGTACTTC
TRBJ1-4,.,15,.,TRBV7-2,CASSLKSGLYEKLFF,TGTGCCAGCAGCTTAAAGTCCGGGTTGTATGAAAAACTGTTTTTT
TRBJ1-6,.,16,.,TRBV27,CASRYRGGSYNSPLHF,TGTGCCAGCAGATATAGAGGGGGCTCCTATAATTCACCCCTCCACTTT
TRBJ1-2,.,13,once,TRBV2,CATRDTPNYGYTF,TGTGCCACCCGGGACACCCCTAACTATGGCTACACCTTC
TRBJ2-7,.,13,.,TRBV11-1,CASSLAAFYEQYF,TGTGCCAGCAGCTTAGCGGCTTTCTACGAGCAGTACTTC
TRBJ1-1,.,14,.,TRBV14,CASSQSRGGTEAFF,TGTGCCAGCAGCCAATCTAGGGGGGGCACTGAAGCTTTCTTT
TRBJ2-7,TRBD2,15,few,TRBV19,CASSTPREGKVEQYF,TGTGCCAGTAGTACCCCTCGGGAGGGGAAGGTCGAGCAGTACTTC
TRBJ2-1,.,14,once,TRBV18,CASSLEQGRDEQFF,TGTGCCAGCTCACTAGAACAGGGCAGGGATGAGCAGTTCTTC
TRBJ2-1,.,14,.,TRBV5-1,CASRVEGSYNEQFF,TGCGCCAGCAGGGTAGAGGGTTCCTACAATGAGCAGTTCTTC
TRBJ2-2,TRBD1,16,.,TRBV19,CASSTDRGKHGGELFF,TGTGCCAGTAGTACGGACAGGGGAAAACATGGCGGGGAGCTGTTTTTT
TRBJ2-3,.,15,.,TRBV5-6,CARDREAISTDTQYF,TGTGCCAGGGATCGTGAGGCCATTAGCACAGATACGCAGTATTTT
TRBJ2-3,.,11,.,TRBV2,CASTSTDTQYF,TGTGCCAGCACTAGCACAGATACGCAGTATTTT
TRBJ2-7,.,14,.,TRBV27,CASAWGGQIYEQYF,TGTGCCAGCGCCTGGGGTGGACAGATCTACGAGCAGTACTTC
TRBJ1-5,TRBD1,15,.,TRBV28,CASSSGQGTNQPQHF,TGTGCCAGCAGCTCTGGACAGGGGACGAATCAGCCCCAGCATTTT
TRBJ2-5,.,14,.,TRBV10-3,CAITKGGGQETQYF,TGTGCCATCACCAAGGGGGGGGGTCAAGAGACCCAGTACTTC
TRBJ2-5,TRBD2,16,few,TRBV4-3,CASSQGTSGSFETQYF,TGCGCCAGCAGCCAGGGGACTAGCGGGAGTTTTGAGACCCAGTACTTC
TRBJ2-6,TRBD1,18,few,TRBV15,CATSPRDRVLTGANVLTF,TGTGCCACCAGCCCCCGGGACAGGGTTTTGACCGGGGCCAACGTCCTGACTTTC
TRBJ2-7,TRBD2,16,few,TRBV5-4,CASSPSQTSGSYEQYF,TGTGCCAGCAGCCCCTCTCAGACTAGCGGGAGCTACGAGCAGTACTTC
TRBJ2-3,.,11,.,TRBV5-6,CASSFQDTQYF,TGTGCCAGCAGCTTCCAAGATACGCAGTATTTT
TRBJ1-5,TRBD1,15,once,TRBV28,CASSGQGAGNQPQHF,TGTGCCAGCAGTGGACAGGGGGCGGGCAATCAGCCCCAGCATTTT
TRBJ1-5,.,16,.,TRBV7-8,CASSPSRAGGNQPQHF,TGTGCCAGCAGCCCCAGCAGGGCGGGAGGCAATCAGCCCCAGCATTTT